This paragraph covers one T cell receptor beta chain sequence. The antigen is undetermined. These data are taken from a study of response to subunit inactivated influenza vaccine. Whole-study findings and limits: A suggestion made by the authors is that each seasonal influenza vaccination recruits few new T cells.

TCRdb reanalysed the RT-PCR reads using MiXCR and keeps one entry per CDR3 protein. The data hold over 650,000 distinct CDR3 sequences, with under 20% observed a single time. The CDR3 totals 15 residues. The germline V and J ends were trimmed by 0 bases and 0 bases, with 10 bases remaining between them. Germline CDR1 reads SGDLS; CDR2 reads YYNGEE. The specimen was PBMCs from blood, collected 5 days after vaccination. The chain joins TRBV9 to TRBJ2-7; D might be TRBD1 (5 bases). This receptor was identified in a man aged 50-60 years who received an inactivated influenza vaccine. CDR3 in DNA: TGTGCCAGCAGCGTAGGCGACAGCCTCTCCTACGAGCAGTACTTC. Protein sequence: CASSVGDSLSYEQYF.